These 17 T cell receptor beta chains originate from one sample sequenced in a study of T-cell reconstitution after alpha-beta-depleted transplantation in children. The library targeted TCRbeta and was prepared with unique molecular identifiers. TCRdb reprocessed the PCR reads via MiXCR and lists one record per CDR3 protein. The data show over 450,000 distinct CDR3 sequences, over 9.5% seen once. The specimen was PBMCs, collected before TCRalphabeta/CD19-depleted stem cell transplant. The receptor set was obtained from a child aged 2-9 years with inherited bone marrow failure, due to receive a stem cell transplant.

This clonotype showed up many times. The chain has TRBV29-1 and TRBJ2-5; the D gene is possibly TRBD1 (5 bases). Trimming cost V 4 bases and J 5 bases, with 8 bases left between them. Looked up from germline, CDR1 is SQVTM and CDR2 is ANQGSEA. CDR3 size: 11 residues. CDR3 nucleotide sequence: TGCAGCGTTGCTAGGGGCGAGACCCAGTACTTC. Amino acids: CSVARGETQYF.

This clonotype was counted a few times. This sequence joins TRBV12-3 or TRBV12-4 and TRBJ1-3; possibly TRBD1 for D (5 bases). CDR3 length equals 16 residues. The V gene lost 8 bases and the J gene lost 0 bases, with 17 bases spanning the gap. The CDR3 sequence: CASGNHGALSGNTIYF. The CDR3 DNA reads TGTGCCAGCGGAAACCACGGGGCTCTCTCTGGAAACACCATATATTTT.

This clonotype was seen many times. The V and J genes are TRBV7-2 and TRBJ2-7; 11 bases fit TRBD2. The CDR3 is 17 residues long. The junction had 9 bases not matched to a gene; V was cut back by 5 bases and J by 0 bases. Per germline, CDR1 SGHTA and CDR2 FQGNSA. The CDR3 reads CASSLNTGTSGSYEQYF. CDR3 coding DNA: TGTGCCAGCAGCCTCAATACCGGGACTAGCGGCTCCTACGAGCAGTACTTC.

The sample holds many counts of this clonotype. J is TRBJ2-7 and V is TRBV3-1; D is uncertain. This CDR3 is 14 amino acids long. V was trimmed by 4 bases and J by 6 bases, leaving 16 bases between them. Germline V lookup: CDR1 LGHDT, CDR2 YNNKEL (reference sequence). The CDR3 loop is CASSRAEGPAEQYF. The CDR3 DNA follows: TGTGCCAGCAGCCGTGCTGAAGGTCCGGCCGAGCAGTACTTC.

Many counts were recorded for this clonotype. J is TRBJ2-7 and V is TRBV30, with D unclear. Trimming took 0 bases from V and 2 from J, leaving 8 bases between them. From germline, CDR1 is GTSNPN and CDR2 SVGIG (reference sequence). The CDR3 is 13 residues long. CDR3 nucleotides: TGTGCCTGGAGTGTGGCAGACACCTACGAGCAGTACTTC. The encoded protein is CAWSVADTYEQYF. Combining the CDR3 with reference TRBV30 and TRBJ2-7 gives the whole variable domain SQTIHQWPATLVQPVGSPLSLECTVEGTSNPNLYWYRQAAGRGLQLLFYSVGIGQISSEVPQNLSASRPQDRQFILSSKKLLLSDSGFYLCAWSVADTYEQYFGPGTRLTVT.

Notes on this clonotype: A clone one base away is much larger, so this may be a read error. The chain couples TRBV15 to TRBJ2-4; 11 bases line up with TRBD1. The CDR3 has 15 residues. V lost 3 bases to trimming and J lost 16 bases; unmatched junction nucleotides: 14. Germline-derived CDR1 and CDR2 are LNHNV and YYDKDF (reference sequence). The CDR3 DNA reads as TGTGCCACCAGCAGCACCGGGACAGGGGGGGTCTTGGTCTACTTC. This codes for CATSSTGTGGVLVYF.

This chain's CDR3 is CSARGLAGVAYEQYF. In DNA, the CDR3 is TGCAGTGCTAGGGGACTAGCGGGAGTCGCCTACGAGCAGTACTTC. The chain links TRBV20-1 to TRBJ2-7, with 14 bases matching TRBD2. CDR1 and CDR2 (germline): DFQATT, SNEGSKA (reference sequence). The CDR3 has 15 amino acids. The ends lost 3 bases at V and 2 bases at J; junction bases unmatched: 3.

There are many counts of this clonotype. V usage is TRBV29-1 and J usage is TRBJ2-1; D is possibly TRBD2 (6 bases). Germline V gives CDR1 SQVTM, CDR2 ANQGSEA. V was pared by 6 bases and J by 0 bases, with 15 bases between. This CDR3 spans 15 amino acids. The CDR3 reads CSVDLAESSYNEQFF. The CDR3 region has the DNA TGCAGCGTGGATTTAGCGGAAAGCTCCTACAATGAGCAGTTCTTC.

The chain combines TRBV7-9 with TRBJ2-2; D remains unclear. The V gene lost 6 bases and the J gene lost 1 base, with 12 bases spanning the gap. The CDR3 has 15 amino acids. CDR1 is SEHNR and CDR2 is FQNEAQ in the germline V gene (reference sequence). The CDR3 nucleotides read TGTGCCAGCAGTTTGGGTGGCCTGAACACCGGGGAGCTGTTTTTT. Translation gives CASSLGGLNTGELFF. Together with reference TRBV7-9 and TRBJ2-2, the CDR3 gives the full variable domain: DTGVSQNPRHKITKRGQNVTFRCDPISEHNRLYWYRQTLGQGPEFLTYFQNEAQLEKSRLLSDRFSAERPKGSFSTLEIQRTEQGDSAMYLCASSLGGLNTGELFFGEGSRLTVL.

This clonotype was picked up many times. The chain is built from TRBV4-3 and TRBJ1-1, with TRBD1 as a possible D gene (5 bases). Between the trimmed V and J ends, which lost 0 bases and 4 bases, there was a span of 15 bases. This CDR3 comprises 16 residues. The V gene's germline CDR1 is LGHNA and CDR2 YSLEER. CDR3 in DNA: TGCGCCAGCAGCCAAGATAGAAGACAGACCATCACTGAAGCTTTCTTT. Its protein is CASSQDRRQTITEAFF.

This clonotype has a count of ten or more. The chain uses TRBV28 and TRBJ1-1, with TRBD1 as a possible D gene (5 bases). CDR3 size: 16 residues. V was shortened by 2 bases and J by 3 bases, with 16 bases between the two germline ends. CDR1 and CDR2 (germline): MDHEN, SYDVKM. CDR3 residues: CASSLGTGKGYTEAFF. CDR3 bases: TGTGCCAGCAGTTTAGGGACGGGAAAGGGGTACACTGAAGCTTTCTTT.

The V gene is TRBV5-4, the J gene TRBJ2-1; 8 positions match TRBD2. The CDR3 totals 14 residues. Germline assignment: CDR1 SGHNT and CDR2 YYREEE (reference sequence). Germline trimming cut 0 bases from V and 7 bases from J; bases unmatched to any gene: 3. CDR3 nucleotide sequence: TGTGCCAGCAGCTTGGCTAGCGGGCCGAATGAGCAGTTCTTC. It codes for CASSLASGPNEQFF. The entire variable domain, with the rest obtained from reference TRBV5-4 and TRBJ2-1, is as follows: ETGVTQSPTHLIKTRGQQVTLRCSSQSGHNTVSWYQQALGQGPQFIFQYYREEENGRGNFPPRFSGLQFPNYSSELNVNALELDDSALYLCASSLASGPNEQFFGPGTRLTVL.

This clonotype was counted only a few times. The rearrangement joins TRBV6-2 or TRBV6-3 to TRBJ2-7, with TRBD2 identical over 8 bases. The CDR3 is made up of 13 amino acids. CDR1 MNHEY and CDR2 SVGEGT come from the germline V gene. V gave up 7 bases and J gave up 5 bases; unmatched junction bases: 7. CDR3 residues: CASTKREWDEQYF. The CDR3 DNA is TGTGCCAGCACTAAGCGGGAGTGGGACGAGCAGTACTTC.

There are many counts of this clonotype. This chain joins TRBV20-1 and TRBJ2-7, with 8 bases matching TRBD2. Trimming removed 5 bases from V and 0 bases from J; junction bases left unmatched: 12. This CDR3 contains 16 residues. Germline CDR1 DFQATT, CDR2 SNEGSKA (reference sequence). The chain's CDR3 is CSAFGTRFQNSYEQYF. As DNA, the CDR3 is TGCAGTGCTTTCGGGACTAGGTTCCAAAACTCCTACGAGCAGTACTTC.

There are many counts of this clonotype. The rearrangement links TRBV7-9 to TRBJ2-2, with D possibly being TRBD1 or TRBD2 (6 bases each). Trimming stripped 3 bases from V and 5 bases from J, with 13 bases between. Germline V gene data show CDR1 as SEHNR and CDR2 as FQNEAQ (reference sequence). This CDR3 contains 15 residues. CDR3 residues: CASSLWGARTGELFF. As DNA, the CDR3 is TGTGCCAGCAGCTTGTGGGGGGCCCGGACCGGGGAGCTGTTTTTT.

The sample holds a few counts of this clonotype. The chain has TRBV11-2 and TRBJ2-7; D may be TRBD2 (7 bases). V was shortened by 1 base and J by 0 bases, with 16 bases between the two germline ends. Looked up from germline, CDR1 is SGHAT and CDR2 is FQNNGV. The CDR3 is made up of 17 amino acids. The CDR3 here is CASSLGLLADSSYEQYF. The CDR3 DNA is TGTGCCAGCAGCTTAGGTCTTCTAGCGGACAGCTCCTACGAGCAGTACTTC.

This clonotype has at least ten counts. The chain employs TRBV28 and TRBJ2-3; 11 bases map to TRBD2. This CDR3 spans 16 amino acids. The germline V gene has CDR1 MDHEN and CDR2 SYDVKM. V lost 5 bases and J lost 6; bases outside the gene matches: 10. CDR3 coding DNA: TGTGCCAGCAGTCCACGACTAGCGGGGCCCTTGGATACGCAGTATTTT. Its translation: CASSPRLAGPLDTQYF.